The clone carrying this T cell receptor beta chain has at least ten counts. Its specificity is unknown. The record originates from a study of regulatory T cells in long-lasting Graves disease. General study points: Persistent Graves' patients showed less TCR diversity than newly diagnosed ones.

The CDR3 is 15 residues long. Germline loops: CDR1 SNHLY, CDR2 FYNNEI. Trimming left V 4 bases short and J 4 bases short, with 16 bases between. Sample time point: newly diagnosed GD, antithyroid drugs for less than 3 months. With RNA extracted from PBMCs as input, the TCR library was made. Through Arm-PCR of CDR3 regions and iRepertoire HTBI primers, TCR beta libraries were built. In TCRdb, the multiplex PCR reads were re-called with MiXCR into one record per CDR3 protein. The sample has around 450,000 distinct CDR3 sequences; roughly 15% are singletons. These sequences were also reported in another study, on T cells in Graves' hyperthyroidism and ophthalmopathy. From that study: Before onset, by a median of approximately 6.2 months, the model predicted ophthalmopathy.

The sequence was collected from a man aged 35 to 55 with Graves disease. The chain has TRBV2 and TRBJ1-2; D is undetermined. The specimen comprised peripheral blood mononuclear cells (PBMCs), sampled at new diagnosis, from a patient treated with antithyroid drugs. CDR3 sequence (DNA): TGTGCCAGCAGTGCGGAAGGACTGGGGTCCTATGGCTACACCTTC. Amino acid sequence: CASSAEGLGSYGYTF.